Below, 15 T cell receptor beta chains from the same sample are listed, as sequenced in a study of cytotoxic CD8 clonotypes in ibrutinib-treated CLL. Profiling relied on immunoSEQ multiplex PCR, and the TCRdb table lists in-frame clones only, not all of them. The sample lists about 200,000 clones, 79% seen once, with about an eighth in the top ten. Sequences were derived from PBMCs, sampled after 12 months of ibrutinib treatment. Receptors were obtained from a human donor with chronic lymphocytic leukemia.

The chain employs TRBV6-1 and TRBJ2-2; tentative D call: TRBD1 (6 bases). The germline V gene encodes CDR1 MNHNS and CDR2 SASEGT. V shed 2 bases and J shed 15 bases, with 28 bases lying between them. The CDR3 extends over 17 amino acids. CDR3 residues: CASSETTPRGRPELVFF. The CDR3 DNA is TGTGCCAGCAGTGAAACGACCCCCAGGGGAAGGCCAGAGTTGGTGTTTTTT.

The CDR3 DNA reads TGTGCCAGCAGTGAATTACAGGGGGGTGGTGGCTACACCTTC. Translated: CASSELQGGGGYTF. The chain employs TRBV6-1 and TRBJ1-2; 8 bases map to TRBD1. The CDR3 is 14 amino acids. With 2 bases clipped from V and 7 bases from J, the junction kept 6 bases outside the gene matches. Germline values: CDR1 MNHNS, CDR2 SASEGT.

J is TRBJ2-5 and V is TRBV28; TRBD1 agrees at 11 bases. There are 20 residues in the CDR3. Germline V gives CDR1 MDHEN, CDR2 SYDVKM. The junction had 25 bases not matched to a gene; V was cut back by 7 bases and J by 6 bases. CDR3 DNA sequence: TGTGCCAGCACCGACCGCCCGGGACAGGGGGTCGGTGCGGTTATTAAGACCCAGTACTTC. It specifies CASTDRPGQGVGAVIKTQYF.

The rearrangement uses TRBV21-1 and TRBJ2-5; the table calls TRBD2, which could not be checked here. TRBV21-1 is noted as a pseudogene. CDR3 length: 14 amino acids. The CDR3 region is CASTNPPRRWTQYF. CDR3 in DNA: TGTGCCAGCACAAACCCACCCCGGAGGTGGACCCAGTACTTC.

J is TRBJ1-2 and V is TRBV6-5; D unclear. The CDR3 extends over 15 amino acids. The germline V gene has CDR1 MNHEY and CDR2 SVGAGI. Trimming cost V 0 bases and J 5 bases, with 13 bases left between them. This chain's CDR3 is CASSYSMGRGYGYTF. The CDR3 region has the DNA TGTGCCAGCAGTTACTCGATGGGCCGGGGTTATGGCTACACCTTC.

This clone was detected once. In DNA form, the CDR3 reads TGCGCCAGCAGCTCCGGACAGGGTGAATTCTCTGACACTGAAGCTTTCTTT. Encoded protein: CASSSGQGEFSDTEAFF. The chain recombines TRBV5-1 with TRBJ1-1; 8 nucleotides match TRBD1. V lost 3 bases and J lost 3; bases outside the gene matches: 13. This CDR3 has 17 residues. Germline CDR1 reads SGHRS; CDR2 reads YFSETQ. Based on the CDR3 plus reference TRBV5-1 and TRBJ1-1, the full variable domain is KAGVTQTPRYLIKTRGQQVTLSCSPISGHRSVSWYQQTPGQGLQFLFEYFSETQRNKGNFPGRFSGRQFSNSRSEMNVSTLELGDSALYLCASSSGQGEFSDTEAFFGQGTRLTVV.

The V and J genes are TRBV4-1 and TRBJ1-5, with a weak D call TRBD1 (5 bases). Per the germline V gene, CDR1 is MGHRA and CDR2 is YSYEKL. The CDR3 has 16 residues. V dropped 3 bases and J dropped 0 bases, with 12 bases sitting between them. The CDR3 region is CASSQETAYSNQPQHF. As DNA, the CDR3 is TGCGCCAGCAGCCAGGAGACAGCCTATAGCAATCAGCCCCAGCATTTT.

CDR3 nucleotides: TGTGCCAGCAGTGAAGGGTACAGGCCCACGTACTTC. Translation: CASSEGYRPTYF. The rearrangement uses TRBV6-1 and TRBJ2-5; TRBD1 is a possible D gene (5 bases). Germline values: CDR1 MNHNS, CDR2 SASEGT. Trimming shortened V by 1 base and J by 13 bases, and 13 bases separated the two germline ends. The CDR3 totals 12 residues.

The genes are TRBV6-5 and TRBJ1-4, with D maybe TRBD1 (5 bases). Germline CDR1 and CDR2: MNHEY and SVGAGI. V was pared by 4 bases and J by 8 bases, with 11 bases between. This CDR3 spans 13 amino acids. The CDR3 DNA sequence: TGTGCCAGCAGTTCTGGGGGTTGGGAAAAACTGTTTTTT. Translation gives CASSSGGWEKLFF.

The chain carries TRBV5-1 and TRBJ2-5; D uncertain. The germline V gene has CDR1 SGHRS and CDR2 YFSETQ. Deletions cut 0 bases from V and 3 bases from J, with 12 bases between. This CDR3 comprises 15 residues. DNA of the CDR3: TGCGCCAGCAGCTTGGGGTCCAGGCCCGAAGAGACCCAGTACTTC. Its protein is CASSLGSRPEETQYF.

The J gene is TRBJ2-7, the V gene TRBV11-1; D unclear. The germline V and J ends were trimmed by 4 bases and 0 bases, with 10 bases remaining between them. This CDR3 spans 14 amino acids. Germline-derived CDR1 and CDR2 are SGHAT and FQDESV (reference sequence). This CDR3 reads CASSSYGSSYEQYF. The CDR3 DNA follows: TGTGCCAGCAGCTCATACGGCTCCTCCTACGAGCAGTACTTC.

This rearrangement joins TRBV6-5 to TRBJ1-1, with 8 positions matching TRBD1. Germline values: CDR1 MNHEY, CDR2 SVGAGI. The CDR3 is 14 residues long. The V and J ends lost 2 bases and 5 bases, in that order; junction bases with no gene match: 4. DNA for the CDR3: TGTGCCAGCAGTTACCTCAGGGGGCTTACTGAAGCTTTCTTT. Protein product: CASSYLRGLTEAFF.

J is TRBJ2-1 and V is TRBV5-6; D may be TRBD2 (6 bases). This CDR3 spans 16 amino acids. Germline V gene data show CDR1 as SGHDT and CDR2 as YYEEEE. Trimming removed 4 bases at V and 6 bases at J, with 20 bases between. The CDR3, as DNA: TGTGCCAGCAGCCTATTTTCCCGGGAGCCCTTCAATGAGCAGTTCTTC. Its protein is CASSLFSREPFNEQFF.

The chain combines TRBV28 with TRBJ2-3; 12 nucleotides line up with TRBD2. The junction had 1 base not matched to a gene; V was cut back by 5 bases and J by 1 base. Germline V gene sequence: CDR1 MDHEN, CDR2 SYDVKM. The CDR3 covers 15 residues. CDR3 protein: CASSPSGGGTDTQYF. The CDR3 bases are TGTGCCAGCAGTCCTAGCGGGGGGGGCACAGATACGCAGTATTTT.

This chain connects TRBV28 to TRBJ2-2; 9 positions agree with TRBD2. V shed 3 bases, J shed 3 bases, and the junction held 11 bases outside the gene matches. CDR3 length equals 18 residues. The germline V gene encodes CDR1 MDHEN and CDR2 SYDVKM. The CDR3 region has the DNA TGTGCCAGCAGTTTGCGTGGACTAGCGAGACCCCACACCGGGGAGCTGTTTTTT. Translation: CASSLRGLARPHTGELFF.